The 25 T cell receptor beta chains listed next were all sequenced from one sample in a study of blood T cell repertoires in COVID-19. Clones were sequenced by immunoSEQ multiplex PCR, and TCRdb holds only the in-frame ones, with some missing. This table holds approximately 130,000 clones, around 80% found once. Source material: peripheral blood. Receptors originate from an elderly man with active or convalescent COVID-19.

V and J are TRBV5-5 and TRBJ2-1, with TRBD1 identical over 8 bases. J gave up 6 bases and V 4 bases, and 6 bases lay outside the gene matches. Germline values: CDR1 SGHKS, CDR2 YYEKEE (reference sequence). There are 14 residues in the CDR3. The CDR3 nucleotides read TGTGCCAGCAGCAGACAGGGGATTGGCAATGAGCAGTTCTTC. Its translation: CASSRQGIGNEQFF.

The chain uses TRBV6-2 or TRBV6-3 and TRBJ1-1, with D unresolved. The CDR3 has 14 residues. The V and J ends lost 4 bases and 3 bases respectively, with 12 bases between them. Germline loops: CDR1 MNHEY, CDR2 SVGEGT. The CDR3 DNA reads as TGTGCCAGCAGTTTTTACCTATACGACACTGAAGCTTTCTTT. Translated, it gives CASSFYLYDTEAFF.

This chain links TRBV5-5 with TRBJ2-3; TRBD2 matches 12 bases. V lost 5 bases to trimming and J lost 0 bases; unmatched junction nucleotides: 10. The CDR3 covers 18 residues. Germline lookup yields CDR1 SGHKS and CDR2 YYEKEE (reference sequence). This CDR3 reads CASSPGLAGSPSTDTQYF. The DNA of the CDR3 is TGTGCCAGCAGTCCCGGACTAGCGGGGTCCCCTAGCACAGATACGCAGTATTTT.

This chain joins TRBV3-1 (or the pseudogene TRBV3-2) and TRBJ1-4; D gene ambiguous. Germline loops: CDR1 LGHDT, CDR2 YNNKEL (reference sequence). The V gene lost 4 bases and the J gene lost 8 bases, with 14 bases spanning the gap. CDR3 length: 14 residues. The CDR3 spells CASSPLGSGEKLFF. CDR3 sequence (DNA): TGTGCCAGCAGCCCTCTCGGAAGCGGAGAAAAACTGTTTTTT.

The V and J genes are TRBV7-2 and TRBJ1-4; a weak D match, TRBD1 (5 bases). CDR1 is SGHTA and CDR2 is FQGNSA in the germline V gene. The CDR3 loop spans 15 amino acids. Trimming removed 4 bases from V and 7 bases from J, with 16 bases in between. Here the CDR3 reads CASSWTGGGGEKLFF. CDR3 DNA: TGTGCCAGCAGCTGGACTGGGGGGGGAGGTGAAAAACTGTTTTTT. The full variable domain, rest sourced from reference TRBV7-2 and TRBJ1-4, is GAGVSQSPSNKVTEKGKDVELRCDPISGHTALYWYRQSLGQGLEFLIYFQGNSAPDKSGLPSDRFSAERTGGSVSTLTIQRTQQEDSAVYLCASSWTGGGGEKLFFGSGTQLSVL.

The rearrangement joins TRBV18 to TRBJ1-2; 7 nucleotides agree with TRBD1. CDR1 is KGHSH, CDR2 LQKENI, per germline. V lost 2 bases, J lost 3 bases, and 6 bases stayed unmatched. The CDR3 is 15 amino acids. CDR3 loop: CASSPNPRGDYGYTF. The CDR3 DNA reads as TGTGCCAGCTCACCAAACCCCAGGGGGGACTATGGCTACACCTTC. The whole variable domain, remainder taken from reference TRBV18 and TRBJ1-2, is NAGVMQNPRHLVRRRGQEARLRCSPMKGHSHVYWYRQLPEEGLKFMVYLQKENIIDESGMPKERFSAEFPKEGPSILRIQQVVRGDSAAYFCASSPNPRGDYGYTFGSGTRLTVV.

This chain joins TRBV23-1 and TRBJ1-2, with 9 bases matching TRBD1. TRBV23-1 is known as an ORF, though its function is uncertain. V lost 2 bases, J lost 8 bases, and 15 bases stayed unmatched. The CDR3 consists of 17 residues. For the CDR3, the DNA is TGCGCCAGCAGTCAACACAAACCCGGGACAGGGTCGGACGGCTACACCTTC. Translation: CASSQHKPGTGSDGYTF.

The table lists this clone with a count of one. CDR3 amino acids: CASSSRGGVSNQPQHF. The CDR3 DNA is TGTGCCAGTAGTAGCCGGGGAGGGGTGAGCAATCAGCCCCAGCATTTT. The genes are TRBV19 and TRBJ1-5; a weak D match, TRBD1 (5 bases). Germline lookup yields CDR1 LNHDA and CDR2 SQIVND (reference sequence). V was pared by 4 bases and J by 1 base, with 14 bases between. The CDR3 consists of 16 residues. Full variable domain (missing parts from reference TRBV19 and TRBJ1-5): DGGITQSPKYLFRKEGQNVTLSCEQNLNHDAMYWYRQDPGQGLRLIYYSQIVNDFQKGDIAEGYSVSREKKESFPLTVTSAQKNPTAFYLCASSSRGGVSNQPQHFGDGTRLSIL.

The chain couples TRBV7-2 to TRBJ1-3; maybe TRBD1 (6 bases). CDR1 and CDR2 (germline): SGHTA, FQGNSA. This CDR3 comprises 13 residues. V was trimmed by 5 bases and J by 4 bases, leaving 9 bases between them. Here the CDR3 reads CASSTGQGNTIYF. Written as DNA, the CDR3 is TGTGCCAGCAGCACCGGACAGGGAAACACCATATATTTT.

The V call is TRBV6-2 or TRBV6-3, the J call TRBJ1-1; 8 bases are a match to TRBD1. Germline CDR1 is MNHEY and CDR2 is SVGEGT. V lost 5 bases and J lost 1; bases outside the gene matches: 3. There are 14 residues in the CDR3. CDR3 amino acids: CASSRTGTNTEAFF. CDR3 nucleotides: TGTGCCAGCAGTCGGACAGGGACGAACACTGAAGCTTTCTTT.

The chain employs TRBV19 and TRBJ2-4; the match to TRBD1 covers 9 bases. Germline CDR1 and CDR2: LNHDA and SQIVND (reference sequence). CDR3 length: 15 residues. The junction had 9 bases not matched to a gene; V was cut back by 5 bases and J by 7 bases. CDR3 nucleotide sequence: TGTGCCAGTAGTTTCCCCGGGACAGGGAATAACATTCAGTACTTC. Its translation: CASSFPGTGNNIQYF.

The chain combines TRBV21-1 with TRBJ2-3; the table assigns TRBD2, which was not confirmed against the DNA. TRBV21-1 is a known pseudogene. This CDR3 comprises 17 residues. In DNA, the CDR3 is TGTGCCAGCAGCATAAACGTCAGCGGGACTAGCACAGATACGCAGTATTTT. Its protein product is CASSINVSGTSTDTQYF.

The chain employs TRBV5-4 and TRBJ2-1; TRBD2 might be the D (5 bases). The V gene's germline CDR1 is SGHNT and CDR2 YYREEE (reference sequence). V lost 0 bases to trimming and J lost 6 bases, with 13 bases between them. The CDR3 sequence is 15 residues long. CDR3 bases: TGTGCCAGCAGCTTGGTAGGACCTGCGGGCAATGAGCAGTTCTTC. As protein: CASSLVGPAGNEQFF.

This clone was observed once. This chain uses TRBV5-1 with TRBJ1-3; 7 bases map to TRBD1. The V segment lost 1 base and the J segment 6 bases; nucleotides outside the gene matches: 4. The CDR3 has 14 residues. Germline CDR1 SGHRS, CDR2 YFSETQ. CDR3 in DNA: TGCGCCAGCAGCTTGAATACAGGGGAAAACACCATATATTTT. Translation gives CASSLNTGENTIYF.

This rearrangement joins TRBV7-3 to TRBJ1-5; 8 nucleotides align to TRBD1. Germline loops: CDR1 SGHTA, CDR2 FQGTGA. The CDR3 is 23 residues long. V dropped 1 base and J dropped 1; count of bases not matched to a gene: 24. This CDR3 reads CASSLIGLAGTGSRGISNQPQHF. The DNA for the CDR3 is TGTGCCAGCAGCTTAATAGGTTTGGCTGGGACAGGATCCCGCGGGATAAGCAATCAGCCCCAGCATTTT.

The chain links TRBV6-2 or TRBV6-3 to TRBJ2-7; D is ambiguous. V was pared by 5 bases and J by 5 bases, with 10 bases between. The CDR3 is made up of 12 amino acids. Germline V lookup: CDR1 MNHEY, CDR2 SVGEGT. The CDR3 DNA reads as TGTGCCAGCAGTCGAGGTTGGAACGAGCAGTACTTC. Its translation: CASSRGWNEQYF.

The CDR3 sequence: CASGTSGGAGETQYF. Written as DNA, the CDR3 is TGTGCCAGCGGAACCAGCGGGGGGGCCGGAGAGACCCAGTACTTC. The chain has TRBV11-1 and TRBJ2-5, with TRBD2 matching 10 bases. Unmatched junction bases numbered 10, after V lost 8 bases and J lost 4 bases. The CDR3 loop spans 15 amino acids. Germline-derived CDR1 and CDR2 are SGHAT and FQDESV (reference sequence).

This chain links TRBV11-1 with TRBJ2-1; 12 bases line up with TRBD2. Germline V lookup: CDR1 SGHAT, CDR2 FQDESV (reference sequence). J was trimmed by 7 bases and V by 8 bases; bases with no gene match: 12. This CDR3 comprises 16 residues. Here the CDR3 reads CASGSSLAGGLNEQFF. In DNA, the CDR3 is TGTGCCAGCGGCTCCTCCCTAGCGGGGGGGTTGAATGAGCAGTTCTTC.

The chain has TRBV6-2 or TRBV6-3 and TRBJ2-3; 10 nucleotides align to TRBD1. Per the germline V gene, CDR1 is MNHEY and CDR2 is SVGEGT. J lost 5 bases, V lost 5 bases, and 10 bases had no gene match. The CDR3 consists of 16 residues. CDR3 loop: CASSRPGTGVEDTQYF. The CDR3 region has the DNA TGTGCCAGCAGTCGACCCGGGACAGGGGTGGAAGATACGCAGTATTTT.

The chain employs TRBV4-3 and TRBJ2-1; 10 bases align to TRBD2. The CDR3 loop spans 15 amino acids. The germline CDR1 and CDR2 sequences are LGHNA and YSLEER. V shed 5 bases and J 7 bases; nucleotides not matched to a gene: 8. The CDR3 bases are TGCGCCAGCAGCTACAGCGGGGGGGCCAGGAATGAGCAGTTCTTC. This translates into CASSYSGGARNEQFF.

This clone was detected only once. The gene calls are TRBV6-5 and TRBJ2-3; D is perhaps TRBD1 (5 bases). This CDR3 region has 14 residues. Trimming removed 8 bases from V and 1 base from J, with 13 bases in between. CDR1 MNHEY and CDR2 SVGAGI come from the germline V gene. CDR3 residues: CASWGSPRTDTQYF. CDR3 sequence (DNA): TGTGCCAGCTGGGGCTCCCCTCGCACAGATACGCAGTATTTT.

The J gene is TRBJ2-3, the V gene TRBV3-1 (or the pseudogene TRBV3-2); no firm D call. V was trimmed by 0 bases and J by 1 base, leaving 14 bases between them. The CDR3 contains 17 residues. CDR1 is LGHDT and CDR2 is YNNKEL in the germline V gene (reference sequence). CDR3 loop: CASSQDHPPSGTDTQYF. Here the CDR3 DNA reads TGTGCCAGCAGCCAAGACCACCCTCCCAGCGGCACAGATACGCAGTATTTT.

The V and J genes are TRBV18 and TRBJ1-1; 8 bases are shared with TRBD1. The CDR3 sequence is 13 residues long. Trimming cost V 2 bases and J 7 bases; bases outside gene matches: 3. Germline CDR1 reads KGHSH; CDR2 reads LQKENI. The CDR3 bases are TGTGCCAGCTCACCAGGGACAGGCATTGAAGCTTTCTTT. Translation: CASSPGTGIEAFF. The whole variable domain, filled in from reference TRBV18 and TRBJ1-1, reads NAGVMQNPRHLVRRRGQEARLRCSPMKGHSHVYWYRQLPEEGLKFMVYLQKENIIDESGMPKERFSAEFPKEGPSILRIQQVVRGDSAAYFCASSPGTGIEAFFGQGTRLTVV.

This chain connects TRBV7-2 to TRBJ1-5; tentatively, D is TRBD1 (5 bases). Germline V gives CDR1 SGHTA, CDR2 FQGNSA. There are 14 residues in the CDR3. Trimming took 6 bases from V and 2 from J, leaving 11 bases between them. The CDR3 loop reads CASSFTGGNQPQHF. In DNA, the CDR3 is TGTGCCAGCAGTTTTACAGGAGGCAATCAGCCCCAGCATTTT.

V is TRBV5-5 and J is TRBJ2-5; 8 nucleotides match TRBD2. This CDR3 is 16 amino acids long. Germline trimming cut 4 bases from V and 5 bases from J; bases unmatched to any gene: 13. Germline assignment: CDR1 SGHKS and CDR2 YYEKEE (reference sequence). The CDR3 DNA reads TGTGCCAGCAGCACAAACGGGGGGGCGTCACAGGAGACCCAGTACTTC. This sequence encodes CASSTNGGASQETQYF.